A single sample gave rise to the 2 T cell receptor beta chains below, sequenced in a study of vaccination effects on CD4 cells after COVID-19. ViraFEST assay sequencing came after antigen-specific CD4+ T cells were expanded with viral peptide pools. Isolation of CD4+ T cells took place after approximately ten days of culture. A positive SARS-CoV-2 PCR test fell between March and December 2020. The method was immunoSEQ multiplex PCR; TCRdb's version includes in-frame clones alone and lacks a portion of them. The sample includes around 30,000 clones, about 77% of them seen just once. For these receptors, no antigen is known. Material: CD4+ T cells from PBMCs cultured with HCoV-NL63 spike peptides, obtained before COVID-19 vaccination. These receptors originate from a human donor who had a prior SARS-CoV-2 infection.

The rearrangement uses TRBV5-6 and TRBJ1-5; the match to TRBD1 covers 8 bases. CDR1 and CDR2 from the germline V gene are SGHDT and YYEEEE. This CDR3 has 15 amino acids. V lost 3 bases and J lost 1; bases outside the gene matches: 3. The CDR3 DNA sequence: TGTGCCAGCAGCTCGTGGGACAGGAGCAATCAGCCCCAGCATTTT. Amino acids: CASSSWDRSNQPQHF.

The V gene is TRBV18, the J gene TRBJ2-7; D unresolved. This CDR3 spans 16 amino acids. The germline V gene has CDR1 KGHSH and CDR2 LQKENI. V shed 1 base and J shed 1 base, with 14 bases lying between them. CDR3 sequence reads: CASSPQSQQFSYEQYF. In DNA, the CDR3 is TGTGCCAGCTCACCACAAAGCCAGCAATTTTCCTACGAGCAGTACTTC.